These 24 T cell receptor beta chains originate from one sample sequenced in a study of blood T cell repertoires in COVID-19. Libraries were prepared by immunoSEQ multiplex PCR; TCRdb keeps only in-frame clonotypes and omits some of them. In the table there are around 230,000 clones, about 88% of which are singletons. Sequenced: PBMCs or T cells enriched from blood (not recorded which). The receptors here all came from a woman aged 25 to 39 who had recovered from COVID-19.

This rearrangement joins TRBV18 to TRBJ1-1; TRBD1 agrees at 9 bases. This CDR3 comprises 16 residues. Germline V gene data show CDR1 as KGHSH and CDR2 as LQKENI. With 5 bases clipped from V and 0 bases from J, the junction kept 7 bases outside the gene matches. CDR3 bases: TGTGCCAGCTCAAAAACAGGGGGCAGGATGAACACTGAAGCTTTCTTT. Its protein product is CASSKTGGRMNTEAFF.

The chain combines TRBV18 with TRBJ2-1, with D perhaps matching TRBD1 (6 bases). The CDR3 length is 14 residues. V was cut by 3 bases and J by 6 bases, with 12 bases left in between. The germline CDR1 and CDR2 sequences are KGHSH and LQKENI. This chain's CDR3 is CASSPREGGNEQFF. CDR3 in DNA: TGTGCCAGCTCACCCCGGGAAGGGGGCAATGAGCAGTTCTTC.

This clone has only one observation. V is TRBV7-9 and J is TRBJ2-1; TRBD2 agrees at 14 bases. Germline CDR1 reads SEHNR; CDR2 reads FQNEAQ (reference sequence). J was trimmed by 8 bases and V by 3 bases; bases with no gene match: 9. The CDR3 sequence is 17 residues long. The CDR3 here is CASSFVTSGGVLYEQFF. The CDR3 region has the DNA TGTGCCAGCAGCTTTGTGACTAGCGGGGGGGTTTTGTATGAGCAGTTCTTC.

A word on this clone: Other DNA variants within this sample encode the same CDR3. The rearrangement joins TRBV7-2 to TRBJ2-7; D remains ambiguous. Trimming cost V 2 bases and J 0 bases, with 8 bases left between them. The germline CDR1 and CDR2 sequences are SGHTA and FQGNSA. CDR3 size: 14 residues. CDR3 region: CASSLMSSSYEQYF. Written as DNA, the CDR3 is TGTGCCAGCAGCTTAATGAGTAGCTCCTACGAGCAGTACTTC.

This clone occurred once. The J gene is TRBJ2-7, the V gene TRBV27; possible D gene TRBD1, 6 bases. The CDR3 has 17 residues. Germline CDR1 and CDR2: MNHEY and SMNVEV (reference sequence). The ends were cut back, 2 bases at V and 4 bases at J, with 21 bases in the middle. CDR3 in amino acids: CASSLLRSAGDIYEQYF. DNA for the CDR3: TGTGCCAGCAGTTTACTTCGGAGTGCAGGGGACATTTACGAGCAGTACTTC.

The rearrangement uses TRBV10-3 and TRBJ2-6; D possibly corresponds to TRBD2 (5 bases). Germline V gene sequence: CDR1 ENHRY, CDR2 SYGVKD. V gave up 5 bases and J gave up 2 bases, with 10 bases separating them. The CDR3 is 15 residues long. CDR3 loop: CAISTDGAGANVLTF. CDR3 nucleotide sequence: TGTGCCATCAGTACGGACGGGGCTGGGGCCAACGTCCTGACTTTC.

V is TRBV12-5 and J is TRBJ2-1, with 8 nucleotides matching TRBD1. The V gene end was trimmed by 4 bases and the J gene end by 4 bases; junction bases not matched to a gene: 6. This CDR3 spans 15 amino acids. CDR1 and CDR2 (germline): LGHNT, FRNRAP. The CDR3 region is CASGWGTGSYNEQFF. In nucleotides, the CDR3 is TGTGCTAGTGGTTGGGGGACAGGTTCTTACAATGAGCAGTTCTTC.

The rearrangement links TRBV29-1 to TRBJ1-1; D possibly corresponds to TRBD1 (6 bases). V lost 6 bases and J 2 bases, leaving 10 bases between the germline ends. The CDR3 consists of 12 residues. Looked up from germline, CDR1 is SQVTM and CDR2 is ANQGSEA. The CDR3 DNA reads TGCAGCGTGCGGACAGATAACACTGAAGCTTTCTTT. This codes for CSVRTDNTEAFF.

The chain couples TRBV7-9 to TRBJ2-3; D is unclear. Germline CDR1 SEHNR, CDR2 FQNEAQ (reference sequence). The CDR3 sequence is 16 residues long. V shed 5 bases and J shed 5 bases, with 20 bases lying between them. DNA of the CDR3: TGTGCCAGCAGCCCTGTGCTAGTCCATCCCAGAGATACGCAGTATTTT. Its protein is CASSPVLVHPRDTQYF. Filled out from reference TRBV7-9 and TRBJ2-3, the complete variable domain reads DTGVSQNPRHKITKRGQNVTFRCDPISEHNRLYWYRQTLGQGPEFLTYFQNEAQLEKSRLLSDRFSAERPKGSFSTLEIQRTEQGDSAMYLCASSPVLVHPRDTQYFGPGTRLTVL.

The chain employs TRBV7-2 and TRBJ1-2; 7 bases fit TRBD1. The ends lost 4 bases at V and 6 bases at J; junction bases unmatched: 11. Germline values: CDR1 SGHTA, CDR2 FQGNSA. There are 15 residues in the CDR3. DNA for the CDR3: TGTGCCAGCAGCTCACAGGGGATAAATTCCGATGGCTACACCTTC. This gives the protein CASSSQGINSDGYTF.

This rearrangement joins TRBV4-3 to TRBJ1-2; unclear D gene. Trimming pared 4 bases from V and 4 bases from J, leaving 10 bases between. Looked up from germline, CDR1 is LGHNA and CDR2 is YSLEER. The CDR3 sequence is 13 residues long. The CDR3 coding sequence is TGCGCCAGCAGCCTCAGGCTCTTCTATGGCTACACCTTC. As protein: CASSLRLFYGYTF.

This clone occurred once. The chain is built from TRBV27 and TRBJ2-7; TRBD1 matches 7 bases. Germline trimming cut 6 bases from V and 0 bases from J; bases unmatched to any gene: 5. The CDR3 runs 14 residues. Germline-derived CDR1 and CDR2 are MNHEY and SMNVEV (reference sequence). The CDR3 spells CASRYGTASYEQYF. The CDR3 bases are TGTGCCAGCAGATACGGGACAGCCTCCTACGAGCAGTACTTC.

V gene TRBV24-1 combines with J gene TRBJ2-6; 7 positions match TRBD2. This CDR3 region has 18 residues. Per the germline V gene, CDR1 is KGHDR and CDR2 is SFDVKD. V trimming: 6 bases; J trimming: 0 bases; junction bases outside the gene matches: 10. The CDR3 DNA follows: TGTGCCACCAGTCTCCGGGGGGACCACACCTCTGGGGCCAACGTCCTGACTTTC. Translated, it gives CATSLRGDHTSGANVLTF.

This chain connects TRBV15 to TRBJ1-4, with D uncertain. The germline CDR1 and CDR2 sequences are LNHNV and YYDKDF (reference sequence). Trimming took 0 bases from V and 6 from J, leaving 11 bases between them. The CDR3 length is 15 residues. The CDR3 spells CATSRDPGADEKLFF. As DNA, the CDR3 is TGTGCCACCAGCAGAGATCCGGGAGCAGATGAAAAACTGTTTTTT.

The rearrangement joins TRBV19 to TRBJ2-1; no firm D call. Germline V CDR1 and CDR2: LNHDA, SQIVND (reference sequence). Trimming removed 6 bases from V and 6 bases from J, with 12 bases in between. CDR3 size: 13 residues. CDR3 protein: CASSPRSVNEQFF. For the CDR3, the DNA is TGTGCCAGTAGCCCTAGATCGGTCAATGAGCAGTTCTTC.

The rearrangement uses TRBV11-2 and TRBJ2-7; 7 nucleotides match TRBD1. The trim removed 5 bases at V and 0 bases at J, leaving 4 bases unmatched. CDR3 size: 14 residues. Germline V gene data show CDR1 as SGHAT and CDR2 as FQNNGV. This chain's CDR3 is CASSTRDSSYEQYF. DNA for the CDR3: TGTGCCAGCAGCACCCGGGACAGCTCCTACGAGCAGTACTTC.

The genes are TRBV5-1 and TRBJ1-2; 8 nucleotides agree with TRBD1. Germline trimming cut 3 bases from V and 6 bases from J; bases unmatched to any gene: 1. Germline V CDR1 and CDR2: SGHRS, YFSETQ. This CDR3 comprises 12 residues. The CDR3 region is CASSSDRDGYTF. CDR3 DNA sequence: TGCGCCAGCAGCTCGGACAGGGATGGCTACACCTTC.

V is TRBV4-3 and J is TRBJ2-7; TRBD1 agrees at 8 bases. Germline V CDR1 and CDR2: LGHNA, YSLEER. J was trimmed by 6 bases and V by 0 bases; bases with no gene match: 1. The CDR3 is 13 residues long. The CDR3 reads CASSQDGTGEQYF. As DNA, the CDR3 is TGCGCCAGCAGCCAAGATGGGACAGGCGAGCAGTACTTC.

In the case of this clone: In the same sample, other DNA sequences code for this CDR3. The chain links TRBV7-9 to TRBJ2-3; D is perhaps TRBD2 (5 bases). This CDR3 region has 14 residues. The germline V gene has CDR1 SEHNR and CDR2 FQNEAQ (reference sequence). The V gene lost 1 base and the J gene lost 1 base, with 6 bases spanning the gap. This CDR3 reads CASSLGRGTDTQYF. Here the CDR3 DNA reads TGTGCCAGCAGCTTAGGGCGGGGCACAGATACGCAGTATTTT.

This clone was recorded only once. The chain couples TRBV19 to TRBJ1-6; the match to TRBD1 covers 8 bases. J gave up 10 bases and V 7 bases, and 9 bases lay outside the gene matches. The CDR3 length is 14 residues. In germline, CDR1 is LNHDA, CDR2 SQIVND (reference sequence). CDR3 in amino acids: CASNFGQGVSPLHF. CDR3 coding DNA: TGTGCCAGTAATTTCGGACAGGGTGTGTCACCCCTCCACTTT.

As to this clone: The sample carries other DNA sequences with the same CDR3. V is TRBV5-4 and J is TRBJ1-2; D possibly corresponds to TRBD1 (6 bases). In germline, CDR1 is SGHNT, CDR2 YYREEE (reference sequence). V gave up 3 bases and J gave up 0 bases, with 9 bases separating them. This CDR3 is 14 amino acids long. The CDR3 protein is CASSSRGSNYGYTF. The CDR3 coding sequence is TGTGCCAGCAGCTCCAGGGGATCTAACTATGGCTACACCTTC.

The rearrangement joins TRBV15 to TRBJ2-1; D not resolved. This CDR3 comprises 17 residues. The V end lost 0 bases, the J end lost 1 base, and 13 bases lay between the germline ends. Looked up from germline, CDR1 is LNHNV and CDR2 is YYDKDF (reference sequence). CDR3 sequence: CATSREISVESYNEQFF. The CDR3 nucleotides read TGTGCCACCAGCAGAGAGATAAGCGTCGAATCCTACAATGAGCAGTTCTTC.

The V call is TRBV6-5, the J call TRBJ2-7; D is possibly TRBD2 (6 bases). The CDR3 has 15 amino acids. The germline V and J ends were trimmed by 2 bases and 5 bases, with 16 bases remaining between them. Germline CDR1 is MNHEY and CDR2 is SVGAGI. As DNA, the CDR3 is TGTGCCAGCAGTTACGGGGTGGCGGGGTATGACGAGCAGTACTTC. Amino acids: CASSYGVAGYDEQYF.

The chain joins TRBV20-1 to TRBJ1-2; D gene uncertain. Trimming stripped 5 bases from V and 4 bases from J, with 5 bases between. CDR1 DFQATT and CDR2 SNEGSKA come from the germline V gene (reference sequence). The CDR3 consists of 10 residues. CDR3 region: CSAFSYGYTF. The CDR3 DNA reads as TGCAGTGCTTTCAGCTATGGCTACACCTTC.